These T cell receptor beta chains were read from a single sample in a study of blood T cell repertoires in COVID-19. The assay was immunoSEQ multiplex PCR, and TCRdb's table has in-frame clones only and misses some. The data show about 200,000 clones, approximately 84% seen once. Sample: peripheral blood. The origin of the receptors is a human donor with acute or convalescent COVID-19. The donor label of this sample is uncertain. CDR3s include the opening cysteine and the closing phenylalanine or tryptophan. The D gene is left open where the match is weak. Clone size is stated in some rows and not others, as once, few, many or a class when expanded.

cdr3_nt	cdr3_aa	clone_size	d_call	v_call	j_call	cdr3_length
TGTGCCAGCAGTTTGGGGCGAGGAGAGACCCAGTACTTC	CASSLGRGETQYF	NA	NA	TRBV28	TRBJ2-5	13
TGTGCCAGCAGTCCAGAGGGAGCTCACTACACCTTC	CASSPEGAHYTF	once	NA	TRBV7-9	TRBJ1-2	12
TGTGCCTGGCGCGGGGGGGGGCCCACGAAAGCTTTCTTT	CAWRGGGPTKAFF	NA	NA	TRBV30	TRBJ1-1	13
TGTGCCAGCAGCATACTAGCGCCGGTGTACCATGAGCAGTTCTTC	CASSILAPVYHEQFF	once	TRBD2	TRBV11-3	TRBJ2-1	15
TGTGCCAGCAGTAGGAGGGGGGAGCTGTTTTTT	CASSRRGELFF	once	NA	TRBV6-2/TRBV6-3	TRBJ2-2	11
TGCGCCAGCAGCCAAGAGACTAGCGGGGACAGCTCCTACAATGAGCAGTTCTTC	CASSQETSGDSSYNEQFF	NA	TRBD2	TRBV4-1	TRBJ2-1	18
TGCGCCAGCAGCAACCCCGGGACAGGGGGCAACTACGAGCAGTACTTC	CASSNPGTGGNYEQYF	NA	TRBD1	TRBV5-1	TRBJ2-7	16
TGTGCCAGCAGCCCATATCCCGAGGGAGAGACCCAGTACTTC	CASSPYPEGETQYF	NA	NA	TRBV7-6	TRBJ2-5	14
TGTGCCAGTATGCCCTCGGGACTAGCGGGATCGGCCTACAATGAGCAGTTCTTC	CASMPSGLAGSAYNEQFF	NA	TRBD2	TRBV19	TRBJ2-1	18
TGTGCCAGCAGCTTGAACAGTGCCACAGATACGCAGTATTTT	CASSLNSATDTQYF	NA	NA	TRBV5-4	TRBJ2-3	14
TGCGCCAGCAGTTTTGACAGCTCTGGGGCCAACGTCCTGACTTTC	CASSFDSSGANVLTF	NA	NA	TRBV5-1	TRBJ2-6	15
TGTGCCAGTATGGATCCGGGACAGGGAGGCAATCAGCCCCAGCATTTT	CASMDPGQGGNQPQHF	NA	TRBD1	TRBV19	TRBJ1-5	16
TGTGCCAGCAGTTTCTCACGGACTGAAGCTTTCTTT	CASSFSRTEAFF	few	NA	TRBV12-3/TRBV12-4	TRBJ1-1	12
TGTGCCATCAGGGGGGCGGGAGGGCCCACCGAGCAGTACTTC	CAIRGAGGPTEQYF	few	TRBD2	TRBV10-3	TRBJ2-7	14
TGTGCCAGCAGCTTCGAGCGGGAGACCGAGCAGTACTTC	CASSFERETEQYF	NA	TRBD2	TRBV7-2	TRBJ2-7	13
TGTGCCAGCAGTCCCGGGAGAAGTAGCGGGAGGAGCACAGATACGCAGTATTTT	CASSPGRSSGRSTDTQYF	NA	TRBD2	TRBV6-6	TRBJ2-3	18
TGTGCCAGCAGTTTGCACAGTAACACTGAAGCTTTCTTT	CASSLHSNTEAFF	NA	NA	TRBV28	TRBJ1-1	13
TGTGCCAGCAGCTTAACTCCCTTCACTGAAGCTTTCTTT	CASSLTPFTEAFF	NA	NA	TRBV7-3	TRBJ1-1	13
TGTGCCAGCAGTTCCCCCCCATACGAGCAGTACTTC	CASSSPPYEQYF	NA	NA	TRBV12-3/TRBV12-4	TRBJ2-7	12
TGTGCCACCAGTGATTCCGGCTGGGCAGGGCTCTTACACAATCAGCCCCAGCATTTT	CATSDSGWAGLLHNQPQHF	NA	NA	TRBV24-1	TRBJ1-5	19
TGTGCCAGCAGCCCTAGCGGGCTCAGCTCTGGGGCCAACGTCCTGACTTTC	CASSPSGLSSGANVLTF	NA	TRBD2	TRBV6-2/TRBV6-3	TRBJ2-6	17
TGTGCCAGCAGCTTAACCCCGAGTCCTTACAATGAGCAGTTCTTC	CASSLTPSPYNEQFF	NA	NA	TRBV7-3	TRBJ2-1	15
TGTGCCAGCAACTATGGTGGGGGACAGGGGGCCGGGGATCAGCCCCAGCATTTT	CASNYGGGQGAGDQPQHF	NA	TRBD1	TRBV9	TRBJ1-5	18
TGTGCCAGCAGTGAATGGTTTGGGGGGGGCGAGCAGTACTTC	CASSEWFGGGEQYF	NA	TRBD2	TRBV2	TRBJ2-7	14
TGTGCCAGCAGCCATTACGGGGAAGGTGGGGAGCTGTTTTTT	CASSHYGEGGELFF	NA	NA	TRBV7-8	TRBJ2-2	14
TGTGCCAGCAGTTACTCCGCCTCGAGAGATACGCAGTATTTT	CASSYSASRDTQYF	NA	NA	TRBV6-6	TRBJ2-3	14
TGTGCCAGTAGTCCTACTCAGGGGACCTATGGCTACACCTTC	CASSPTQGTYGYTF	NA	NA	TRBV19	TRBJ1-2	14
TGTGCCAGCAGCCGGGACGCGGGAGTGTTTCAGCCCCAGCATTTT	CASSRDAGVFQPQHF	NA	NA	TRBV2	TRBJ1-5	15
TGTGCCAGCACTCAATCACCAGGGACAGATACGCAGTATTTT	CASTQSPGTDTQYF	NA	NA	TRBV9	TRBJ2-3	14
TGTGCCAGTAGGGCTAGCGGAGTTAGCACAGATACGCAGTATTTT	CASRASGVSTDTQYF	once	TRBD2	TRBV19	TRBJ2-3	15
TGTGCCAGCAGGGAGCGGACTGCCGCTGGGGCCAACGTCCTGACTTTC	CASRERTAAGANVLTF	once	NA	TRBV27	TRBJ2-6	16
TGTGCCAGCAGCTCCTCCCCAAGCAGGTACTCTGGAAACACCATATATTTT	CASSSSPSRYSGNTIYF	NA	NA	TRBV5-4	TRBJ1-3	17
TGCGCCAGCAGACAAGAAGGGTCAGGGGGCGATCAGCCCCAGCATTTT	CASRQEGSGGDQPQHF	NA	TRBD1	TRBV4-1	TRBJ1-5	16
TGTGCCAGCCTCGACAGGGGAAATTCACCCCTCCACTTT	CASLDRGNSPLHF	NA	TRBD1	TRBV28	TRBJ1-6	13
TGTGCCAGCAGCCCGTATACAGAGATTAACTATGGCTACACCTTC	CASSPYTEINYGYTF	few	NA	TRBV5-6	TRBJ1-2	15
TGTGCCAGCCCAAACGGGCGGACTATTTACAATGAGCAGTTCTTC	CASPNGRTIYNEQFF	NA	NA	TRBV28	TRBJ2-1	15
TGTGCCAGCAGTTTGCGGGGGGGACTCGAACAGTATTTT	CASSLRGGLEQYF	NA	TRBD2	TRBV27	TRBJ2-3	13
TGTGCCAGCAGCGCCCGGACTAGCGGGGGGACAGATACGCAGTATTTT	CASSARTSGGTDTQYF	NA	TRBD2	TRBV9	TRBJ2-3	16
TGTGCCAGCAGTTTAACGGACAGGGTGGGCACTGAAGCTTTCTTT	CASSLTDRVGTEAFF	NA	TRBD1	TRBV28	TRBJ1-1	15
TGTGCCAGTAACAGGGGGCAAGGCGGGGAGCTGTTTTTT	CASNRGQGGELFF	NA	TRBD1	TRBV12-3/TRBV12-4	TRBJ2-2	13
TGTGCCAGCAGCGTAGACCCCCATCGGAGGGACACCGGGGAGCTGTTTTTT	CASSVDPHRRDTGELFF	NA	NA	TRBV9	TRBJ2-2	17
TGTGCCAGCAGCTTGGGACTCCCTCTTTACAATGAGCAGTTCTTC	CASSLGLPLYNEQFF	NA	NA	TRBV13	TRBJ2-1	15
TGTGCCAGCAGCCAGGACAGAGCAAATAATTCACCCCTCCACTTT	CASSQDRANNSPLHF	NA	NA	TRBV9	TRBJ1-6	15
TGTGCCAGCAGTTACTCATCTAGCGGGAATGGAGAGACCCAGTACTTC	CASSYSSSGNGETQYF	many	TRBD2	TRBV6-6	TRBJ2-5	16
TGTGCCAGCAGCCCAGACAGGAGCACAGATACGCAGTATTTT	CASSPDRSTDTQYF	NA	NA	TRBV28	TRBJ2-3	14